This T cell receptor beta chain was obtained from a study of response to subunit inactivated influenza vaccine. The study's findings and limits: Authors suggested few new T cells are recruited by each seasonal influenza vaccination.

A single record per CDR3 protein comes from TCRdb applying MiXCR to the RT-PCR reads. The profile shows 450,000 to 600,000 distinct CDR3 sequences, more than 7% of them singletons. At least ten counts were recorded for this clonotype. The antigen is not known. The germline V and J ends were trimmed by 0 bases and 0 bases, with 10 bases remaining between them. The CDR3 consists of 15 residues. The germline V gene encodes CDR1 SGHRS and CDR2 YFSETQ. Material: PBMCs from blood, obtained less than 25 months after vaccination. The J gene is TRBJ2-7, the V gene TRBV5-1, with D unresolved. The receptor was derived from a man between 50 and 69 years old who received an inactivated influenza vaccine. The CDR3 sequence is CASSLAAASSYEQYF. In nucleotides, the CDR3 is TGCGCCAGCAGCTTGGCGGCAGCCAGCTCCTACGAGCAGTACTTC.